This T cell receptor (beta chain) appears in the sequencing data of a study of CD8 T cells in Susac syndrome. Random-hexamer reverse transcription was applied to roughly 0.45 to 1 ug RNA. TCRdb recomputed calls from the immunoSEQ multiplex PCR reads with MiXCR, one row per CDR3 protein. The sample records around 280,000 distinct CDR3 sequences, under 95% being singletons. The germline V gene has CDR1 SQVTM and CDR2 ANQGSEA. This CDR3 is 14 amino acids long. Trimming cost V 7 bases and J 5 bases; bases outside gene matches: 13. TEMRA cells were FACS-enriched, with CD8+ and CD4+ T cells isolated negatively.

The sequence derives from a human donor with multiple sclerosis. What was sequenced was CD4+ T cells from PBMCs. V usage is TRBV29-1 and J usage is TRBJ1-1; 7 bases align to TRBD1. The CDR3 bases are TGCAGCGCCGATCCGGGACAGTATCAAACTGAAGCTTTCTTT. It yields the protein CSADPGQYQTEAFF.